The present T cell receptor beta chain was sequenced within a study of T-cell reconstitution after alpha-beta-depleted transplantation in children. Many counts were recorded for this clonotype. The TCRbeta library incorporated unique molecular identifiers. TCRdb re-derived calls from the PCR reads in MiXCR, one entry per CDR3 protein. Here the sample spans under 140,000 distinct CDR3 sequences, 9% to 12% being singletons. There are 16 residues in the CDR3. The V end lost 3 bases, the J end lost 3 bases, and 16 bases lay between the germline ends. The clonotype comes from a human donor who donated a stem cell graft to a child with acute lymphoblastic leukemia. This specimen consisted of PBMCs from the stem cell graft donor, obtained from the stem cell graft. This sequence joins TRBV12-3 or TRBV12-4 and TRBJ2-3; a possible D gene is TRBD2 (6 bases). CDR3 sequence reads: CASSFRSAGITDTQYF. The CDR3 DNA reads TGTGCCAGCAGTTTCCGGTCGGCGGGAATAACAGATACGCAGTATTTT.